The rows below give T cell receptor beta chains drawn from one sample of a study of T cell responses to AZD1222 COVID-19 vaccine. TCRdb's table, derived via immunoSEQ multiplex PCR, lists solely in-frame clones and lacks some. In the table there are 130,000 to 150,000 clones, approximately 88% of which are singletons. The material sequenced was peripheral blood, taken 28 days after the second dose of the MenACWY control vaccine. These receptors were collected from an adult who received the MenACWY meningococcal vaccine as a control. Both conserved end residues are part of each CDR3. D genes are given only for firm matches. For some rows the clone size is stated as once, few or many, or as a class when expanded; others skip it.

v_call	j_call	clone_size	d_call	cdr3_nt	cdr3_aa
TRBV30	TRBJ1-1	.	.	TGTTCGGGGGGCCGGATCAACACTGAAGCTTTCTTT	CSGGRINTEAFF
TRBV18	TRBJ1-1	.	TRBD1	TGTGCCAGCTCACCGGGGACAGCCACTATGAACACTGAAGCTTTCTTT	CASSPGTATMNTEAFF
TRBV29-1	TRBJ2-7	.	TRBD1	TGCAGCGTTGAAGAATATGCAGCCGGGACAGGGTTCTACGAGCAGTACTTC	CSVEEYAAGTGFYEQYF
TRBV2	TRBJ1-2	.	.	TGTGCCAGCAGTCTAGGCGGGACCGCTACCTTC	CASSLGGTATF
TRBV28	TRBJ2-5	.	TRBD2	TGTGCCAGCAGTACTAGCGGGAGTAGGGAGACCCAGTACTTC	CASSTSGSRETQYF
TRBV5-1	TRBJ1-6	once	.	TGCGCCAGCAGCTTGGCCGGGAACAGTAATTCACCCCTCCACTTT	CASSLAGNSNSPLHF
TRBV30	TRBJ1-2	.	TRBD1	TGTGCCTGGACAGGGGGCTTTAACTATGGCTACACCTTC	CAWTGGFNYGYTF
TRBV7-9	TRBJ2-1	.	TRBD2	TGTGCCAGCAGCGCTGACTGGACTAGCGGGAGGGGTTACAATGAGCAGTTCTTC	CASSADWTSGRGYNEQFF
TRBV19	TRBJ1-1	.	.	TGTGCCAGTAGTAGTACCGGACAGTTAATGAACACTGAAGCTTTCTTT	CASSSTGQLMNTEAFF
TRBV10-3	TRBJ2-4	.	.	TGTGCCATCAGCAGCGGACAATCGAACATTCAGTACTTC	CAISSGQSNIQYF
TRBV11-2	TRBJ2-7	.	TRBD1	TGTGCCAGCAGCTTCTTCCGGACAGGGGCCTACGAGCAGTACTTC	CASSFFRTGAYEQYF
TRBV5-1	TRBJ2-7	.	.	TGCGCCAGCAGTCAAGACAGTATCTCCTACGAGCAGTACTTC	CASSQDSISYEQYF
TRBV6-2/TRBV6-3	TRBJ2-2	.	TRBD2	TGTGCCAGCAGTTATTCTAGCGGGAGCCCCACCGGGGAGCTGTTTTTT	CASSYSSGSPTGELFF